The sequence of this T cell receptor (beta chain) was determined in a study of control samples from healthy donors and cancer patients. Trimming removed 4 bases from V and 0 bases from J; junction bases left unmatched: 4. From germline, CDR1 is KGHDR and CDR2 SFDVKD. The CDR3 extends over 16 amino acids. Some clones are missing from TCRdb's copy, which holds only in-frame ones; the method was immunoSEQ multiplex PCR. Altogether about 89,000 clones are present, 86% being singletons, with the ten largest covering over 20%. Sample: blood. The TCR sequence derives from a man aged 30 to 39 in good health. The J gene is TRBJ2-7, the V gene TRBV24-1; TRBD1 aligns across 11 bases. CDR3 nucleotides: TGTGCCACCAGTGACTCCGGGACAGGGGGCTCCTACGAGCAGTACTTC. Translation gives CATSDSGTGGSYEQYF.